The sequence of this TCR beta chain was determined in a study of vaccination and CD4 T cells after COVID-19. Study summary: Either a CEFX pool, an HIV-1 Nef pool, or no peptide was added to control cultures.

Researchers used the Oncomine TCR Beta short-read assay to sequence DNA from cultured CD4+ T cells. Someone extracted genomic DNA from cultured CD4+ T cells. TCRdb ran MiXCR on the PCR reads and lists one entry per CDR3 protein. The sample has several thousand distinct CDR3 sequences, under 20% seen once. The treatment here: approximately 10-day PBMC culture with coronavirus spike peptide pools or control peptides (ViraFEST assay). The authors swapped half the medium for fresh IL-2 medium on days 3 and 7. Turning to this clonotype: Its antigen is undetermined.

The V gene lost 1 base and the J gene lost 4 bases, with 6 bases spanning the gap. Germline V lookup: CDR1 GTSNPN, CDR2 SVGIG (reference sequence). The CDR3 has 12 residues. The J gene is TRBJ2-3, the V gene TRBV30; D not resolved. The sequence derives from a human donor who had recovered from COVID-19. Source material: CD4+ T cells from blood, cultured in vitro. The CDR3 region is CAWSASPDTQYF. The CDR3 DNA reads as TGTGCCTGGAGTGCCTCCCCAGATACGCAGTATTTT.